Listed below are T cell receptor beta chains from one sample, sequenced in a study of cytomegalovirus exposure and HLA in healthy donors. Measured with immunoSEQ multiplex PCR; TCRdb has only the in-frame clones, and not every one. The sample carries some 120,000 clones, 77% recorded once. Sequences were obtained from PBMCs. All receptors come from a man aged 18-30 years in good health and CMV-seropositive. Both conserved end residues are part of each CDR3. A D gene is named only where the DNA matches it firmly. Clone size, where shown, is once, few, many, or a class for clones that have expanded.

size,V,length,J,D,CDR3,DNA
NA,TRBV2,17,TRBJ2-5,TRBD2,CASSTKRLAGDQETQYF,TGTGCCAGCAGCACTAAAAGACTAGCGGGAGACCAAGAGACCCAGTACTTC
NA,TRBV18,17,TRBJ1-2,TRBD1,CASSPGPGTVASYGYTF,TGTGCCAGCTCACCCGGTCCGGGGACAGTGGCCTCCTATGGCTACACCTTC
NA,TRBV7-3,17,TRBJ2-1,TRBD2,CASSSSPLADIYNEQFF,TGTGCCAGCAGCTCCTCACCTCTAGCGGATATCTACAATGAGCAGTTCTTC
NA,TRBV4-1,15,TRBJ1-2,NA,CASSQAVGADYGYTF,TGCGCCAGCAGCCAAGCGGTGGGGGCGGACTATGGCTACACCTTC
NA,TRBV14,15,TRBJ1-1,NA,CASSQVSGGVTEAFF,TGTGCCAGCAGCCAAGTCTCGGGAGGGGTTACTGAAGCTTTCTTT
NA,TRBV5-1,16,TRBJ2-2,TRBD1,CASSGTGGINTGELFF,TGCGCCAGCTCGGGAACAGGGGGCATAAACACCGGGGAGCTGTTTTTT
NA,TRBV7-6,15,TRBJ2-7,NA,CASSLGVAVSLEQYF,TGTGCCAGCAGCTTAGGGGTAGCGGTGTCTCTGGAGCAGTACTTC
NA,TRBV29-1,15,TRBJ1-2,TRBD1,CSAAMSGQGWLGYTF,TGCAGCGCCGCAATGTCGGGACAGGGATGGCTTGGCTACACCTTC
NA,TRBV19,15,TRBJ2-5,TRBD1,CASMRPTGVGETQYF,TGTGCCAGTATGAGGCCGACAGGGGTTGGGGAGACCCAGTACTTC
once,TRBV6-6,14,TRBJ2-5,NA,CASSAGLPQETQYF,TGTGCCAGCAGTGCGGGACTGCCCCAAGAGACCCAGTACTTC
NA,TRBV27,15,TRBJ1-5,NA,CASSPRRGVDQPQHF,TGTGCCAGCAGTCCTAGGAGAGGAGTGGATCAGCCCCAGCATTTT
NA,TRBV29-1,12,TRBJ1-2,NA,CSVERGGYGYTF,TGCAGCGTTGAACGGGGAGGCTATGGCTACACCTTC
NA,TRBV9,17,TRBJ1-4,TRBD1,CASSSRQGWRTNEKLFF,TGTGCCAGCAGCTCGCGACAGGGTTGGCGAACTAATGAAAAACTGTTTTTT
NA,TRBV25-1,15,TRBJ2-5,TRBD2,CASRTSGGRQETQYF,TGTGCCAGCAGGACCAGCGGGGGGCGACAAGAGACCCAGTACTTC
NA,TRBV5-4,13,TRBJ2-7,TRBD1,CASSSRDSYEQYF,TGTGCCAGCAGCTCCCGGGACAGCTACGAGCAGTACTTC
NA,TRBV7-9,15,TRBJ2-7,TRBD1,CASSFPGQNSYEQYF,TGTGCCAGCAGCTTCCCGGGACAGAATTCTTACGAGCAGTACTTC
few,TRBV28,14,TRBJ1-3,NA,CASSHREVRNTIYF,TGTGCCAGCAGTCACAGGGAAGTCAGAAACACCATATATTTT
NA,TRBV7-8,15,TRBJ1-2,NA,CASSLAEEKWYGYTF,TGTGCCAGCAGCTTAGCGGAGGAAAAGTGGTATGGCTACACCTTC
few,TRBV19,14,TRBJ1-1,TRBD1,CASKWGTANTEAFF,TGTGCCAGTAAGTGGGGGACAGCCAACACTGAAGCTTTCTTT
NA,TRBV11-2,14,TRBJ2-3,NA,CASSLVVHTDTQYF,TGTGCCAGCAGCTTAGTTGTCCACACAGATACGCAGTATTTT
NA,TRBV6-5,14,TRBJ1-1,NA,CASSYARGWTEAFF,TGTGCCAGCAGTTACGCCAGGGGATGGACTGAAGCTTTCTTT
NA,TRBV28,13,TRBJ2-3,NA,CASYRDLTDTQYF,TGTGCCAGCTACAGGGACCTCACAGATACGCAGTATTTT
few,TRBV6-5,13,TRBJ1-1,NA,CASSSASGPEAFF,TGTGCCAGCAGCTCTGCCTCAGGTCCTGAAGCTTTCTTT
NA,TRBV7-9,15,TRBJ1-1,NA,CASSPHTGMNTEAFF,TGTGCCAGCAGCCCCCATACAGGGATGAACACTGAAGCTTTCTTT
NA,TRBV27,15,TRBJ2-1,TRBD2,CASSRLAGGYNEQFF,TGTGCCAGCAGCCGACTAGCGGGGGGGTACAATGAGCAGTTCTTC
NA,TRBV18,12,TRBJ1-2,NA,CASSLRQNGYTF,TGTGCCAGCTCACTCCGACAGAATGGCTACACCTTC
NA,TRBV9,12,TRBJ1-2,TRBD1,CASSEDRAGYTF,TGTGCCAGCAGCGAAGACAGGGCTGGCTACACCTTC
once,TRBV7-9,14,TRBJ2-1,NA,CASSLKLGPNEQFF,TGTGCCAGCAGCTTAAAACTAGGCCCCAATGAGCAGTTCTTC
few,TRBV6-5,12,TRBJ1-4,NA,CASSTANEKLFF,TGTGCCAGCAGTACTGCTAATGAAAAACTGTTTTTT
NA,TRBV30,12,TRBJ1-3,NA,CAWSGAADTIYF,TGTGCCTGGAGTGGGGCAGCGGACACCATATATTTT
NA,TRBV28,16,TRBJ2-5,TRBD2,CASRLTRAGGRETQYF,TGTGCCAGCAGGTTGACTAGAGCGGGAGGTCGAGAGACCCAGTACTTC
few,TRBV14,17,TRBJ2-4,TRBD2,CASSQDFGSGGADIQYF,TGTGCCAGCAGCCAAGATTTCGGTAGCGGGGGGGCTGACATTCAGTACTTC
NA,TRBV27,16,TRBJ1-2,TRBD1,CASSSSVDRAGDGYTF,TGTGCCAGCAGTTCGTCGGTCGACAGGGCGGGCGATGGCTACACCTTC
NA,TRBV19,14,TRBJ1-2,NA,CASMYGTDSYGYTF,TGTGCCAGTATGTATGGAACCGACAGCTATGGCTACACCTTC
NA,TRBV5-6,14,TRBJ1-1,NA,CASSSGHRNTEAFF,TGTGCCAGCAGCTCCGGACACCGGAACACTGAAGCTTTCTTT
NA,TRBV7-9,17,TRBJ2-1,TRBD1,CASSDPPGQGNYNEQFF,TGTGCCAGCAGCGACCCTCCCGGACAGGGGAACTACAATGAGCAGTTCTTC
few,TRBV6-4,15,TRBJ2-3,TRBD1,CASSDSGQGADTQYF,TGTGCCAGCAGTGACTCGGGACAGGGGGCAGATACGCAGTATTTT
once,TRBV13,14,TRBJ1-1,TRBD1,CASSSRDRDTEAFF,TGTGCCAGCAGCTCCCGGGACAGGGACACTGAAGCTTTCTTT
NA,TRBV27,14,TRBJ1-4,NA,CASSLKPHGEKLFF,TGTGCCAGCAGTTTAAAACCCCACGGGGAAAAACTGTTTTTT
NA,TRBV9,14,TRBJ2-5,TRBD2,CASSQSGRAETQYF,TGTGCCAGCAGCCAAAGCGGGAGAGCGGAGACCCAGTACTTC
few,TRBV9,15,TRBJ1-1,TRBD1,CASSFAGQGNTEAFF,TGTGCCAGCAGCTTCGCGGGACAGGGTAACACTGAAGCTTTCTTT
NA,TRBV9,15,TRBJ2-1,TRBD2,CASSFERGGYNEQFF,TGTGCCAGCAGCTTCGAGCGGGGCGGTTACAATGAGCAGTTCTTC
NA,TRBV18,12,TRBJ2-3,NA,CASSLGADTQYF,TGTGCCAGCTCCCTCGGGGCAGATACGCAGTATTTT
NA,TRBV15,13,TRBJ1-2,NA,CATSPRVPYGYTF,TGTGCCACCAGCCCCAGGGTCCCCTATGGCTACACCTTC
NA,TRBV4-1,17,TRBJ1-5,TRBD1,CASTQDIQGTVLQPQHF,TGCGCCAGCACCCAAGATATCCAGGGGACAGTGTTACAGCCCCAGCATTTT
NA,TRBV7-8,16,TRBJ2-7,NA,CASSPRGGAKNYEQYF,TGTGCCAGCAGCCCGCGGGGCGGAGCAAAAAACTACGAGCAGTACTTC
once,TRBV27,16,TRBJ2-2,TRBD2,CASSFRAGGDTGELFF,TGTGCCAGCAGTTTCAGGGCGGGAGGTGACACCGGGGAGCTGTTTTTT
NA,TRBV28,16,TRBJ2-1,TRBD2,CASNQRRGGRRDEQFF,TGTGCCAGCAATCAACGACGGGGGGGCCGGAGAGATGAGCAGTTCTTC
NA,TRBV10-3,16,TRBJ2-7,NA,CAISEGWTTGSYEQYF,TGTGCCATCAGTGAGGGGTGGACTACAGGATCCTACGAGCAGTACTTC
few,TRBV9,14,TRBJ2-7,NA,CASSVAQGGSEQYF,TGTGCCAGCAGCGTAGCACAGGGTGGGTCCGAGCAGTACTTC